The 9 T cell receptor beta chains below all came from one sample that was sequenced in a study of T cell responses to AZD1222 COVID-19 vaccine. The protocol was immunoSEQ multiplex PCR, while the TCRdb copy is restricted to in-frame clones and leaves out a portion. This table holds about 24,000 clones, 85% to 90% found once. The sequenced sample was peripheral blood, obtained 28 days after the second AZD1222 dose. These receptors all stem from an adult who received the AZD1222 COVID-19 vaccine.

V and J are TRBV3-1 (or the pseudogene TRBV3-2) and TRBJ2-7, with 11 bases lining up with TRBD2. V lost 2 bases and J lost 3; bases outside the gene matches: 0. The CDR3 has 14 residues. The V gene's germline CDR1 is LGHDT and CDR2 YNNKEL (reference sequence). In DNA form, the CDR3 reads TGTGCCAGCAGCCAAACTAGCGGGGGCTACGAGCAGTACTTC. Its protein is CASSQTSGGYEQYF.

The chain uses TRBV27 and TRBJ2-7; 7 bases fit TRBD1. The V segment lost 6 bases and the J segment 6 bases; nucleotides outside the gene matches: 11. Per the germline V gene, CDR1 is MNHEY and CDR2 is SMNVEV (reference sequence). CDR3 length: 14 amino acids. The CDR3 loop is CASREQGYWGEQYF. DNA of the CDR3: TGTGCCAGCAGGGAACAGGGGTATTGGGGCGAGCAGTACTTC.

The chain has TRBV27 and TRBJ2-6, with D maybe TRBD1 (6 bases). CDR1 is MNHEY and CDR2 is SMNVEV in the germline V gene (reference sequence). Between the trimmed V and J ends, which lost 7 bases and 0 bases, there was a span of 10 bases. The CDR3 runs 15 residues. This chain's CDR3 is CASMGHFSGANVLTF. The CDR3 nucleotides are TGTGCCAGCATGGGACATTTCTCTGGGGCCAACGTCCTGACTTTC.

This clone has a handful of counts. The CDR3 protein is CASSPPGHTLNTEAFF. DNA of the CDR3: TGTGCCAGCTCACCCCCGGGACATACTTTGAACACTGAAGCTTTCTTT. The chain links TRBV18 to TRBJ1-1; D is possibly TRBD1 (6 bases). Per the germline V gene, CDR1 is KGHSH and CDR2 is LQKENI. V lost 3 bases to trimming and J lost 0 bases, with 14 bases between them. There are 16 residues in the CDR3.

The table lists this clone with a count of one. The chain is built from TRBV5-1 and TRBJ1-4; TRBD1 aligns across 7 bases. The germline V gene encodes CDR1 SGHRS and CDR2 YFSETQ. The CDR3 totals 17 residues. The junction had 12 bases not matched to a gene; V was cut back by 0 bases and J by 7 bases. The CDR3 nucleotides are TGCGCCAGCAGCTTGGGAGGGACAGATCCGGGGGTTGAAAAACTGTTTTTT. Translated: CASSLGGTDPGVEKLFF.

The V and J genes are TRBV12-3 or TRBV12-4 and TRBJ2-1; possible D gene TRBD1, 7 bases. The CDR3 loop spans 12 amino acids. The V end was cut by 6 bases, the J end by 10 bases, with 13 bases between. This CDR3 is CASRPGGNEQFF. The CDR3 nucleotides are TGTGCCAGCAGACCAGGGGGGAACGAGCAGTTCTTC.

The V and J genes are TRBV5-1 and TRBJ1-5; D ambiguous. V lost 1 base to trimming and J lost 0 bases, with 8 bases between them. The germline V gene has CDR1 SGHRS and CDR2 YFSETQ. The CDR3 spans 15 residues. The CDR3 loop reads CASSLSPYSNQPQHF. The CDR3 nucleotides are TGCGCCAGCAGCTTGAGTCCTTATAGCAATCAGCCCCAGCATTTT.

J is TRBJ1-1 and V is TRBV15; D ambiguous. The CDR3 consists of 13 residues. Germline CDR1 reads LNHNV; CDR2 reads YYDKDF (reference sequence). V lost 5 bases and J 0 bases, leaving 7 bases between the germline ends. The CDR3 protein is CATSHSLNTEAFF. The CDR3 nucleotides read TGTGCCACCAGCCATTCCTTGAACACTGAAGCTTTCTTT.

This chain uses TRBV3-1 (or the pseudogene TRBV3-2) with TRBJ1-6; D unresolved. V gave up 4 bases and J gave up 15 bases, with 10 bases separating them. Germline values: CDR1 LGHDT, CDR2 YNNKEL (reference sequence). The CDR3 sequence is 11 residues long. The DNA of the CDR3 is TGTGCCAGCAGCCGCAGAGGGTTCCTCCACTTT. This sequence encodes CASSRRGFLHF.